This T cell receptor beta chain comes out of a study of shared T cell receptors in the human thymus. Germline CDR1 is SGHRS and CDR2 is YFSETQ. The CDR3 is 14 amino acids. V shed 6 bases and J 5 bases; nucleotides not matched to a gene: 6. TCRdb's table, derived via immunoSEQ multiplex PCR, lists solely in-frame clones and lacks some. The sample includes roughly 710,000 clones, 70% to 90% of them seen just once. This same sample was also taken into another study, of human thymus T cells. That report adds: Healthy Finnish infants undergoing corrective surgery for congenital heart defects were used as donors. Thymus was obtained from resections taken during corrective heart surgery. Blood and thymic repertoires both appeared biased in V and J gene usage. Among unrelated individuals, related research reported thymic repertoires that overlapped highly.

This receptor was identified in a girl in the first two years of life with a congenital heart defect. Source material: thymocytes. This chain connects TRBV5-1 to TRBJ1-1; TRBD1 matches 11 bases. This CDR3 reads CASNGQGAKTEAFF. CDR3 coding DNA: TGCGCCAGCAACGGACAGGGGGCGAAGACTGAAGCTTTCTTT.